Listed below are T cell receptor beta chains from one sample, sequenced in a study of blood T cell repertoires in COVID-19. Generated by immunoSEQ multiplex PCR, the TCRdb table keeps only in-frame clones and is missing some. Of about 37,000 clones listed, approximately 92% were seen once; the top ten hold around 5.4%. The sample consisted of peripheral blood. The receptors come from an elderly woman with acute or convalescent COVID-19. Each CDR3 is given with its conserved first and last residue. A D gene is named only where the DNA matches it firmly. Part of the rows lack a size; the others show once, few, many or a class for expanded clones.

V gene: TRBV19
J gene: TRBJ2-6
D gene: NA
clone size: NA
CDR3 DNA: TGTGCCAGTAGATCCCCACAGGGTTCAGGGGCCAACGTCCTGACTTTC
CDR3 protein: CASRSPQGSGANVLTF

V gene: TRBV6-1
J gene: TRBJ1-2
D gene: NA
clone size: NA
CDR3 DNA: TGTGCCAGCAGTGAAACAGTCTATGGCTACACCTTC
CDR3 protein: CASSETVYGYTF

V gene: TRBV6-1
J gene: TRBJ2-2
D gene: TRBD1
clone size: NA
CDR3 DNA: TGTGCCAGCAGAGGACAGGGGGCGGCCACCGGGGAGCTGTTTTTT
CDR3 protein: CASRGQGAATGELFF

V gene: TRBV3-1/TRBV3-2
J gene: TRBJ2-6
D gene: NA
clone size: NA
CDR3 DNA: TGTGCCAGCAGCCAATCGAGACAGGCTGGGGCCAACGTCCTGACTTTC
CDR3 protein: CASSQSRQAGANVLTF

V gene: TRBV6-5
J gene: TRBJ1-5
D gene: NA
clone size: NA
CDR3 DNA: TGTGCCAGCAGTTCCACAGATCAGCCCCAGCATTTT
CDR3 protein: CASSSTDQPQHF

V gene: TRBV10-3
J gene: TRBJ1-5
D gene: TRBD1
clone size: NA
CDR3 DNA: TGTGCCATCAGTGAGAGACAGGGCATGGAGCCCCAGCATTTT
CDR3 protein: CAISERQGMEPQHF

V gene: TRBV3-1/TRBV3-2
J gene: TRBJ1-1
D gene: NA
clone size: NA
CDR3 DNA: TGTGCCAGCAGCCTCGTCAGTGGGACAGAAGCTTTCTTT
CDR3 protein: CASSLVSGTEAFF

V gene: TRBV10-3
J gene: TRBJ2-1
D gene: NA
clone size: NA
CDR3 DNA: TGTGCCATTGCCGGGGGCTCCTACAATGAGCAGTTCTTC
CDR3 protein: CAIAGGSYNEQFF

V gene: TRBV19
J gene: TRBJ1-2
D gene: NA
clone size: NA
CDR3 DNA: TGTGCCAGTAGTCCAAGGGGGATACAGGTACCCTATGGCTACACCTTC
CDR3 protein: CASSPRGIQVPYGYTF

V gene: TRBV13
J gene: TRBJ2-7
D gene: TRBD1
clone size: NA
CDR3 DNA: TGTGCCAGCAGCTCGACCGCTGGGCAGGGGGATATCGAGCAGTACTTC
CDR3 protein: CASSSTAGQGDIEQYF

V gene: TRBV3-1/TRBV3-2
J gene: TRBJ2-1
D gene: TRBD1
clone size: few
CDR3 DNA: TGTGCCAGCAGCCAAGAGACAGGGGGCTACAATGAGCAGTTCTTC
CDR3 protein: CASSQETGGYNEQFF

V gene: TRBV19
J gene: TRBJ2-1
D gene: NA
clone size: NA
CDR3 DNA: TGTGCCAGTAGTAACCAGGGGAGAGCCCGGGGGGCCTCCTACAATGAGCAGTTCTTC
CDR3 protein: CASSNQGRARGASYNEQFF

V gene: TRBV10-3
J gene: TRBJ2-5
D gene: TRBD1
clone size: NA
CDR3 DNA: TGTGCCATCAGTTGGACAGGGGGCGAAGAGACCCAGTACTTC
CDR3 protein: CAISWTGGEETQYF

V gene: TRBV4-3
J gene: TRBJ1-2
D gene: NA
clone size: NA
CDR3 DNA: TGCGCCAGCAGCCAAGACATGAACTATGGCTACACCTTC
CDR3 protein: CASSQDMNYGYTF

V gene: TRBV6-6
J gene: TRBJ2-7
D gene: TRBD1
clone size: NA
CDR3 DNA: TGTGCCAGCAGTCCAAACCGGGACAGGGACTACGAGCAGTACTTC
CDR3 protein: CASSPNRDRDYEQYF

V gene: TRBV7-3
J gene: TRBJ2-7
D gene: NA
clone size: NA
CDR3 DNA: TGTGCCAGCAGCTTAACCGGGGGAGGGGGCTACGAGCAGTACTTC
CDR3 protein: CASSLTGGGGYEQYF

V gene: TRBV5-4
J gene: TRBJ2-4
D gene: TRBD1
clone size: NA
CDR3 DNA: TGTGCCAGCAGCCGGACAGGGGTAAATGACATTCAGTACTTC
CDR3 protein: CASSRTGVNDIQYF

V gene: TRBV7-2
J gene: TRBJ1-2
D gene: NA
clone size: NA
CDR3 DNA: TGTGCCAGCAGCTTAGCGCGGGGGCCCGGTACATCCTATGGCTACACCTTC
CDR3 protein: CASSLARGPGTSYGYTF

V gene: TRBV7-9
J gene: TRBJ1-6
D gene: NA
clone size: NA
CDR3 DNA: TGTGCCAGCAGCGGCCTCCATGAGGCCTATAATTCACCCCTCCACTTT
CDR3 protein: CASSGLHEAYNSPLHF

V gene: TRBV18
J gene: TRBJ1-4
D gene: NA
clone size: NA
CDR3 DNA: TGTGCCAGCTCCCTGGGACTGAATAATGAAAAACTGTTTTTT
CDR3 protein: CASSLGLNNEKLFF

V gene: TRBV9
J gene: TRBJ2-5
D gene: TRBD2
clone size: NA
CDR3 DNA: TGTGCCAGCAGCGTAGGGGGAGCGGGGGGGCACCAAGAGACCCAGTACTTC
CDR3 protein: CASSVGGAGGHQETQYF

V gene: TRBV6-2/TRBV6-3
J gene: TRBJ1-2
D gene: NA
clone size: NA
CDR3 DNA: TGTGCCAGCAGTTACTCCCCCCGCAGGGACTATGGCTACACCTTC
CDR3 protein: CASSYSPRRDYGYTF

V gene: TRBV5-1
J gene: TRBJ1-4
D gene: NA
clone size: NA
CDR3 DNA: TGCGCCAGCAGCCAAGTGACTGGGGGCGGTGAAAAACTGTTTTTT
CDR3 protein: CASSQVTGGGEKLFF

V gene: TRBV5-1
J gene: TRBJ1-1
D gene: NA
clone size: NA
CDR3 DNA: TGCGCCAGCAGCTTGGTTGGGCAGATGGACACTGAAGCTTTCTTT
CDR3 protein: CASSLVGQMDTEAFF

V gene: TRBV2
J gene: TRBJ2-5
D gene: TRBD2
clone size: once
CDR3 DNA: TGTGCCAGCAGTGATATAGCGGGCCCCCAAGAGACCCAGTACTTC
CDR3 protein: CASSDIAGPQETQYF

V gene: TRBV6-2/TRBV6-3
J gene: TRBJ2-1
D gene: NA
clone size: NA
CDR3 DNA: TGTGCCAGCAGTTACTCTACAGGTTACAATGAGCAGTTCTTC
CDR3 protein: CASSYSTGYNEQFF

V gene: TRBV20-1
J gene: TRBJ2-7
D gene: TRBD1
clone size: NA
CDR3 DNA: TGCAGTGCTAGGGACAGGGACGAGCAGTACTTC
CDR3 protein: CSARDRDEQYF

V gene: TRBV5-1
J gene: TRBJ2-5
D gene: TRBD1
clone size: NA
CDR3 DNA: TGCGCCAGCAGTTGGGACAGTCTAAGAGAGACCCAGTACTTC
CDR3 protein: CASSWDSLRETQYF

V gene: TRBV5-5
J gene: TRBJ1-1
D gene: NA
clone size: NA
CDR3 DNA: TGTGCCAGCAGCTCAGCGAGGGGGTTAGGCACTGAAGCTTTCTTT
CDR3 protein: CASSSARGLGTEAFF

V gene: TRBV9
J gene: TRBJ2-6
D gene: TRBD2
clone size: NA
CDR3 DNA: TGTGCCAGTACCTTATCGCTAGCGGGGGAAGGTGGGGCCAACGTCCTGACTTTC
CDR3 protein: CASTLSLAGEGGANVLTF

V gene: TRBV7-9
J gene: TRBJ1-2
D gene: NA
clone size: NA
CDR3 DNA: TGTGCCAGCAGCTACGGGACAAACTATGGCTACACCTTC
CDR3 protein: CASSYGTNYGYTF

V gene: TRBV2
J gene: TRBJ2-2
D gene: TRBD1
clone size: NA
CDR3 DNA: TGTGCCAGCAGAGACAGGGTCCCCACCGGGGAGCTGTTTTTT
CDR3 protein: CASRDRVPTGELFF

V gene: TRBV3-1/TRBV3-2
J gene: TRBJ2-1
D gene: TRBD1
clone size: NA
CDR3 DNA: TGTGCCAGCAGGCACAGGGGATCGTACAATGAGCAGTTCTTC
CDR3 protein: CASRHRGSYNEQFF

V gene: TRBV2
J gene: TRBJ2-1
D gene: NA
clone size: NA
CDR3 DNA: TGTGCCAGCAGGAGGACAGTCTACAATGAGCAGTTCTTC
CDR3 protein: CASRRTVYNEQFF

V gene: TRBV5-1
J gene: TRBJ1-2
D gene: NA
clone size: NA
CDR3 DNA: TGCGCCAGCAGCCCTGCCAGGGACTATGGCTACACCTTC
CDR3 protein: CASSPARDYGYTF

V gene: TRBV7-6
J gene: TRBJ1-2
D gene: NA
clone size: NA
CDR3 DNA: TGTGCCAGCAGCTCGGGACAAAACTATGGCTACACCTTC
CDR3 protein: CASSSGQNYGYTF

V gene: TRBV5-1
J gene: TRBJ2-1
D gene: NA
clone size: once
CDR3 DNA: TGCGCCAGCAGCTGGGAGCACTCCTACAATGAGCAGTTCTTC
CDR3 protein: CASSWEHSYNEQFF

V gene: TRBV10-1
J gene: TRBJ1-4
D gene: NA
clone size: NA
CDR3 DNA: TGCGCCAGCTTCGGGGAGGGGAAAGGGGTTTTT
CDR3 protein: CASFGEGKGVF

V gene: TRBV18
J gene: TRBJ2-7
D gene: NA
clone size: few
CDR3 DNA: TGTGCCAGCTCACCACCTAGCGGACGTTCCTACGAGCAGTACTTC
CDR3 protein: CASSPPSGRSYEQYF

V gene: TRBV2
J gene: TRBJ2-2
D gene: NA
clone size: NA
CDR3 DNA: TGTGCCAGCGGCATCAGCACCGGGGAGCTGTTTTTT
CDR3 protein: CASGISTGELFF

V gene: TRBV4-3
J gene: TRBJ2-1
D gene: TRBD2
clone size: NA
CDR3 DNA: TGCGCCAGCAGCCTTGCGGGGGGATACAATGAGCAGTTCTTC
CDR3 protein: CASSLAGGYNEQFF

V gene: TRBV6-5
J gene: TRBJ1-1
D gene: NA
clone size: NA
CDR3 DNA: TGTGCCAGCAGCTCCCCGAGCGGAATGAAAGCTTTCTTT
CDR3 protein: CASSSPSGMKAFF

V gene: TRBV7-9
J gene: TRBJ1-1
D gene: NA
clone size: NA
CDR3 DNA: TGTGCCAGCAGCGGAGGAGGGGTAATTGAAGCTTTCTTT
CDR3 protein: CASSGGGVIEAFF

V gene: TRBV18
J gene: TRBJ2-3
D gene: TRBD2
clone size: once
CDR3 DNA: TGTGCCAGCTCACCTCAGTTGCGGGGGGAGTATGCAGATACGCAGTATTTT
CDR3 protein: CASSPQLRGEYADTQYF

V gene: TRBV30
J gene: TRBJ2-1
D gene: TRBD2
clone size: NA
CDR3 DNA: TGTGCCTGGAGTGCGGGAACGGCGGGGGGGACAAGGCCGTTCTTC
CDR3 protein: CAWSAGTAGGTRPFF

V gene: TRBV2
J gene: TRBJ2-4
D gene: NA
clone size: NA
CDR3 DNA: TGTGCCAGCAGCCGAGGGTCGCGGGACATTCAGTACTTC
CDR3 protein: CASSRGSRDIQYF

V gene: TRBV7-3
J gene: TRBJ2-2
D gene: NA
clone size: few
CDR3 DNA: TGTGCCAGCAGCTTATTTGGGACTCAACCCACCGGGGAGCTGTTTTTT
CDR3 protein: CASSLFGTQPTGELFF

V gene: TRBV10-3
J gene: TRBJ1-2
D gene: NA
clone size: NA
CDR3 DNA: TGTGCCATCAGTACAGACCGCCCGACAGCTAACTATGGCTACACCTTC
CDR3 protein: CAISTDRPTANYGYTF

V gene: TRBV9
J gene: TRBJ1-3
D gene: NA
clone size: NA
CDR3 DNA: TGTGCCAGCAGCGTAGACGGAGGGCAGGGAAACACCATATATTTT
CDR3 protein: CASSVDGGQGNTIYF